The rows below give T cell receptor beta chains drawn from one sample of a study of CD8 T cells in ankylosing spondylitis. Each CDR3 protein is one row after TCRdb ran MiXCR on the 5' RACE reads. Of about 200,000 distinct CDR3 sequences in the sample, 9.5% to 15% were seen once. The sequenced material came from blood, either unsorted or a sorted T cell fraction (not recorded which). These receptors were taken from a male donor with ankylosing spondylitis or in good health (not recorded which). Each CDR3 is given with its conserved first and last residue. D genes are given only for firm matches. Rows give clone size only sometimes, using once, few, many, or a class for an expanded clone.

size	V	D	J	CDR3	DNA
many	TRBV6-5	-	TRBJ2-3	CASSYWSSSTDTQYF	TGTGCCAGCAGTTACTGGAGTTCGTCCACAGATACGCAGTATTTT
many	TRBV4-1	-	TRBJ2-2	CASSQESGKNTGELFF	TGCGCCAGCAGCCAAGAAAGCGGAAAGAACACCGGGGAGCTGTTTTTT
-	TRBV6-1	-	TRBJ2-7	CASSEARLSYEQYF	TGTGCCAGCAGTGAAGCGCGTCTATCCTACGAGCAGTACTTC
-	TRBV5-1	-	TRBJ1-1	CASSLRFGEGDTEAFF	TGCGCCAGCAGCTTGCGCTTCGGGGAAGGGGACACTGAAGCTTTCTTT
many	TRBV5-1	-	TRBJ1-4	CASSLVPYTGEKLFF	TGCGCCAGCAGCTTGGTACCTTATACAGGTGAAAAACTGTTTTTT
-	TRBV6-1	-	TRBJ2-4	CASSETGAKNIQYF	TGTGCCAGCAGCGAGACGGGGGCCAAAAACATTCAGTACTTC
many	TRBV7-9	-	TRBJ1-1	CASSSLRDGPEAFF	TGTGCCAGCAGCAGCCTCAGGGACGGGCCTGAAGCTTTCTTT
many	TRBV6-1	-	TRBJ1-3	CASSRTPEGGNTIYF	TGTGCCAGCAGCAGGACGCCCGAAGGAGGAAACACCATATATTTT
-	TRBV11-1	TRBD2	TRBJ2-3	CASSLLMGLAGLSTDTQYF	TGTGCCAGCAGCTTATTGATGGGACTAGCGGGGCTTAGCACAGATACGCAGTATTTT
-	TRBV2	-	TRBJ2-1	CASSPYWGNEQFF	TGTGCCAGCAGTCCTTACTGGGGTAATGAGCAGTTCTTC
-	TRBV7-9	-	TRBJ2-6	CASSLRSGSPGANVLTF	TGTGCCAGCAGCTTAAGGTCAGGCAGTCCTGGGGCCAACGTCCTGACTTTC
few	TRBV14	-	TRBJ2-3	CASSPLRGDTQYF	TGTGCCAGCAGCCCCCTGCGAGGAGATACGCAGTATTTT
few	TRBV27	-	TRBJ2-1	CASSLIPTAYNEQFF	TGTGCCAGCAGTTTAATTCCGACCGCCTACAATGAGCAGTTCTTC
-	TRBV5-5	-	TRBJ2-7	CASSFLDGTYEQYF	TGTGCCAGCAGCTTCCTGGACGGTACCTACGAGCAGTACTTC
-	TRBV11-2	TRBD2	TRBJ2-5	CASSWSGTSGRDPRETQYF	TGTGCCAGCAGCTGGTCCGGGACTAGCGGGAGGGATCCGCGGGAGACCCAGTACTTC
many	TRBV6-6	-	TRBJ1-2	CASSYGEGRKNGYTF	TGTGCCAGCAGTTACGGAGAGGGGAGAAAGAATGGCTACACCTTC
many	TRBV5-1	TRBD2	TRBJ2-1	CASSLGTSAYNEQFF	TGCGCCAGCAGCTTAGGGACTAGCGCATACAATGAGCAGTTCTTC
-	TRBV20-1	-	TRBJ2-1	CSARLTGGNEQFF	TGCAGTGCTAGACTAACAGGAGGCAATGAGCAGTTCTTC
-	TRBV5-1	-	TRBJ2-7	CASSLAGWFDEQYF	TGCGCCAGCAGCTTGGCCGGGTGGTTCGACGAGCAGTACTTC
many	TRBV28	-	TRBJ2-7	CASIGEGGPAGPYEQYF	TGTGCCAGCATTGGTGAGGGGGGGCCAGCGGGGCCCTACGAGCAGTACTTC